This passage covers 22 T cell receptor beta chains from one sample sequenced in a study of cytomegalovirus exposure and HLA in healthy donors. The PCR used 60 Vbeta and 13 Jbeta primers. Some clones are missing from TCRdb's copy, which holds only in-frame ones; the method was immunoSEQ multiplex PCR. The table lists 35,000 or so clones, roughly 76% of them singletons. Sequenced material: PBMCs. The source of these receptors is a woman between 35 and 50 years old in good health and CMV-seronegative.

The rearrangement uses TRBV10-3 and TRBJ2-5, with D unresolved. The CDR3 is made up of 12 amino acids. The germline CDR1 and CDR2 sequences are ENHRY and SYGVKD. V lost 8 bases, J lost 0 bases, and 7 bases lay in between. The CDR3 is CAIGQDQETQYF. The CDR3 nucleotides are TGTGCCATCGGGCAGGACCAAGAGACCCAGTACTTC.

This clone was detected a few times. V is TRBV11-2 and J is TRBJ2-1, with TRBD1 matching over 7 bases. The germline V gene has CDR1 SGHAT and CDR2 FQNNGV. The V gene end was trimmed by 8 bases and the J gene end by 4 bases; junction bases not matched to a gene: 8. The CDR3 sequence is 14 residues long. The CDR3 region has the DNA TGTGCCAGCGCGTACAGGGGCGAATACAATGAGCAGTTCTTC. Translated, it gives CASAYRGEYNEQFF.

This clone was counted only a few times. The chain couples TRBV5-1 to TRBJ2-7; 8 nucleotides agree with TRBD1. V lost 1 base, J lost 2 bases, and 14 bases stayed unmatched. The germline CDR1 and CDR2 sequences are SGHRS and YFSETQ. The CDR3 has 18 residues. The DNA of the CDR3 is TGCGCCAGCAGCTTGAGGGACAGGACAACAAGAAAGGCCTACGAGCAGTACTTC. Translation: CASSLRDRTTRKAYEQYF.

This chain connects TRBV6-1 to TRBJ2-3, with 9 positions matching TRBD2. V shed 7 bases and J 5 bases; nucleotides not matched to a gene: 7. Germline CDR1 MNHNS, CDR2 SASEGT. The CDR3 is 14 amino acids. For the CDR3, the DNA is TGTGCCAGCACGTGGACTAGCGTAAGAGATACGCAGTATTTT. Translating it yields CASTWTSVRDTQYF.

The V gene is TRBV7-9, the J gene TRBJ1-1, with D perhaps matching TRBD1 (6 bases). Germline V gene sequence: CDR1 SEHNR, CDR2 FQNEAQ (reference sequence). The CDR3 sequence is 13 residues long. The V gene lost 2 bases and the J gene lost 9 bases, with 13 bases spanning the gap. Here the CDR3 DNA reads TGTGCCAGCAGCTTAACTCCGGGGGGCAAAGCTTTCTTT. Amino acid sequence: CASSLTPGGKAFF.

This chain joins TRBV5-1 and TRBJ2-5; D perhaps matches TRBD2 (7 bases). Germline loops: CDR1 SGHRS, CDR2 YFSETQ. The CDR3 has 14 amino acids. V was clipped by 4 bases and J by 5 bases, with 15 bases between them. In DNA, the CDR3 is TGCGCCAGCAGCGACTCGGGGGGCGCGGAGACCCAGTACTTC. Protein product: CASSDSGGAETQYF.

Here the CDR3 DNA reads TGTGCCAGCAGCTTGGGGCAAGTATCTGGAAACACCATATATTTT. As protein: CASSLGQVSGNTIYF. The chain carries TRBV6-1 and TRBJ1-3, with D possibly being TRBD1 (5 bases). The germline V and J ends were trimmed by 6 bases and 1 base, with 13 bases remaining between them. Per germline, CDR1 MNHNS and CDR2 SASEGT. This CDR3 has 15 amino acids.

The chain carries TRBV4-2 and TRBJ1-6; maybe TRBD1 (5 bases). The CDR3 covers 14 residues. The germline V gene has CDR1 LGHNA and CDR2 YNFKEQ. V gave up 1 base and J gave up 7 bases, with 8 bases separating them. The CDR3 nucleotides read TGTGCCAGCAGCCAAGGACAGTCCAATTCACCCCTCCACTTT. Residues: CASSQGQSNSPLHF.

J is TRBJ1-2 and V is TRBV7-9; D is unresolved. The CDR3 is made up of 12 amino acids. Deletions cut 5 bases from V and 3 bases from J, with 7 bases between. Germline loops: CDR1 SEHNR, CDR2 FQNEAQ (reference sequence). The CDR3 loop reads CASSHPHYGYTF. CDR3 DNA sequence: TGTGCCAGCAGCCATCCCCACTATGGCTACACCTTC.

CDR3: CASSPRQPNSPLHF. CDR3 nucleotides: TGTGCCAGCAGCCCCCGACAACCGAATTCACCCCTCCACTTT. The chain has TRBV28 and TRBJ1-6; D not certain. Between the trimmed V and J ends, which lost 6 bases and 7 bases, there was a span of 13 bases. CDR3 size: 14 residues. CDR1 is MDHEN and CDR2 is SYDVKM in the germline V gene.

The chain carries TRBV29-1 and TRBJ2-7, with 9 bases aligning to TRBD1. The V gene's germline CDR1 is SQVTM and CDR2 ANQGSEA. The CDR3 contains 11 residues. After removal of 6 bases from V and 9 bases from J, the junction contained 6 bases not matched to a gene. CDR3 loop: CSVSTGGGQYV. In DNA form, the CDR3 reads TGCAGCGTCTCAACAGGGGGCGGGCAGTACGTC.

This clone was recorded a few times. J is TRBJ1-4 and V is TRBV28, with 10 bases that match TRBD1. The CDR3 is made up of 15 amino acids. Germline trimming cut 7 bases from V and 7 bases from J; bases unmatched to any gene: 9. Germline loops: CDR1 MDHEN, CDR2 SYDVKM. The CDR3 sequence: CASTADRGLIEKLFF. CDR3 nucleotides: TGTGCCAGCACCGCCGACAGGGGGCTAATTGAAAAACTGTTTTTT.

The V and J genes are TRBV28 and TRBJ1-1; a weak D match, TRBD1 (5 bases). CDR3 size: 14 residues. Trimming left V 4 bases short and J 0 bases short, with 9 bases between. CDR1 is MDHEN and CDR2 is SYDVKM in the germline V gene. CDR3 loop: CASSSRGMNTEAFF. For the CDR3, the DNA is TGTGCCAGCAGTTCAAGGGGTATGAACACTGAAGCTTTCTTT.

This clone was seen only a few times. V gene TRBV6-5 combines with J gene TRBJ1-6; D is unclear. The CDR3 totals 13 residues. Germline CDR1 and CDR2: MNHEY and SVGAGI. This CDR3 reads CATSRDYNSPLHF. In nucleotides, the CDR3 is TGTGCAACCAGCCGGGATTATAATTCACCCCTCCACTTT.

This clone was detected only a few times. Here the CDR3 reads CASSFRENTEAFF. CDR3 DNA sequence: TGTGCCAGCAGCTTTCGGGAGAACACTGAAGCTTTCTTT. The rearrangement links TRBV5-4 to TRBJ1-1; D ambiguous. This CDR3 is built from 13 residues. V shed 2 bases and J shed 1 base, with 6 bases lying between them. The germline CDR1 and CDR2 sequences are SGHNT and YYREEE (reference sequence).

CDR3 nucleotide sequence: TGTGCCAGTAGTCCCAGATCGACAGGGTTGGAAGAGCAGTACGTC. As protein: CASSPRSTGLEEQYV. V gene TRBV19 combines with J gene TRBJ2-7; 7 bases match TRBD1. The CDR3 contains 15 residues. Germline V CDR1 and CDR2: LNHDA, SQIVND (reference sequence). With 5 bases clipped from V and 7 bases from J, the junction kept 14 bases outside the gene matches.

This clone was detected only a few times. This chain connects TRBV5-6 to TRBJ1-1, with D possibly being TRBD1 (5 bases). Germline V gives CDR1 SGHDT, CDR2 YYEEEE. The length of the CDR3 is 16 residues. Trimming pared 0 bases from V and 3 bases from J, leaving 15 bases between. The CDR3 nucleotides are TGTGCCAGCAGCTTGGTTATTTTTCAGGGTTACACTGAAGCTTTCTTT. This translates into CASSLVIFQGYTEAFF.

The chain carries TRBV6-1 and TRBJ1-2; 10 bases are a match to TRBD1. The CDR3 is 13 amino acids. Trimming removed 6 bases from V and 4 bases from J; junction bases left unmatched: 2. Germline CDR1 is MNHNS and CDR2 is SASEGT. CDR3 coding DNA: TGTGCCAGCAGGGGACAGGGGCGCTATGGCTACACCTTC. It is translated as CASRGQGRYGYTF.

The V call is TRBV4-2, the J call TRBJ1-4; TRBD1 agrees at 9 bases. The J segment lost 6 bases and the V segment lost 1 base, leaving 3 bases of the junction unmatched. Germline V gene sequence: CDR1 LGHNA, CDR2 YNFKEQ. The CDR3 is 15 amino acids. CDR3 bases: TGTGCCAGCAGCCAAGGACAGGGGGGGGATGAAAAACTGTTTTTT. This codes for CASSQGQGGDEKLFF.

This chain connects TRBV6-6 to TRBJ2-5; 10 bases are a match to TRBD2. This CDR3 comprises 16 residues. Germline trimming cut 5 bases from V and 5 bases from J; bases unmatched to any gene: 11. In germline, CDR1 is MNHNY, CDR2 SVGAGI (reference sequence). CDR3 in amino acids: CASSTGTSAEAETQYF. The CDR3 DNA follows: TGTGCCAGCAGTACAGGGACTAGCGCCGAGGCTGAGACCCAGTACTTC.

The chain links TRBV19 to TRBJ2-5, with D uncertain. Trimming left V 0 bases short and J 0 bases short, with 5 bases between. In germline, CDR1 is LNHDA, CDR2 SQIVND (reference sequence). This CDR3 comprises 14 residues. The CDR3 is CASSIELYQETQYF. The CDR3 coding sequence is TGTGCCAGTAGTATAGAACTATACCAAGAGACCCAGTACTTC.

This clone was picked up a small number of times. At the DNA level, this CDR3 is encoded by other sequences in the same sample as well. The chain carries TRBV18 and TRBJ1-1, with 7 bases matching TRBD1. Unmatched junction bases numbered 2, after V lost 6 bases and J lost 1 base. Germline V CDR1 and CDR2: KGHSH, LQKENI. There are 13 residues in the CDR3. CDR3 region: CASSGQANTEAFF. In DNA form, the CDR3 reads TGTGCCAGCTCCGGACAGGCGAACACTGAAGCTTTCTTT.